The present TCR beta chain was sequenced within a study of shared clonotypes between healthy human individuals. Study context: CD4 naive and CD4 memory each took three plates per donor, while CD8 naive took two and CD8 memory one.

The naive CD8 subset, CD45RO-negative cells positively selected for CCR7, excluded terminally differentiated effector memory CD45RA+ cells. Trimming took 7 bases from V and 3 from J, leaving 10 bases between them. CDR1 MNHEY and CDR2 SMNVEV come from the germline V gene (reference sequence). The CDR3 extends over 12 amino acids. At deep level, the assay was performed. Sequenced by immunoSEQ multiplex PCR; TCRdb stores in-frame clones only, minus some. The repertoire has some 740,000 clones, roughly 92% of them found once; the top ten carry about 24%. Study results and caveats: Inspection by rarefaction showed sorted-subset sequencing to be incomplete despite large depth.

As for this clone: Its antigen is not identified.

The specimen sequenced was naive CD8+ T cells sorted from blood. The source is a man aged 25 to 40 in good health. The chain links TRBV27 to TRBJ2-7; maybe TRBD2 (6 bases). CDR3 region: CASTGRDYEQYF. DNA for the CDR3: TGTGCCAGCACAGGGCGGGACTACGAGCAGTACTTC.